This T cell receptor beta chain comes out of a study of CD8 T cells in Susac syndrome. The germline gives CDR1 KGHDR, CDR2 SFDVKD. This CDR3 region has 15 residues. V was clipped by 3 bases and J by 9 bases, with 17 bases between them. When the RNA was reverse transcribed, random hexamers were used with an input of roughly 0.45 to 1 ug. TCRdb re-called the immunoSEQ multiplex PCR reads through MiXCR, storing one row per CDR3 protein. The sample holds roughly 180,000 distinct CDR3 sequences, roughly 92% seen once. The sequence was obtained from a human donor with multiple sclerosis. The chain recombines TRBV24-1 with TRBJ2-1; D may be TRBD2 (5 bases). Source material: CD4+ T cells from PBMCs. Here the CDR3 DNA reads TGTGCCACCAGTGATCCACGCGGGCTAGCAGTTGAGCAGTTCTTC. Encoded protein: CATSDPRGLAVEQFF.